A single sample gave rise to the 12 T cell receptor beta chains below, sequenced in a study of Graves' ophthalmopathy and Graves' hyperthyroidism. Researchers took RNA transcripts and amplified TCR beta CDR3 regions from them. The workflow started with a first-round RT-PCR run with HTBI primers and then moved on to a second-round multiplex PCR. Via MiXCR, TCRdb re-called the multiplex PCR reads, giving one row per CDR3 protein. The profile covers 400,000 or so distinct CDR3 sequences, with roughly 15% appearing a single time and about 7% taken by the ten largest. The sequencing input was peripheral blood. These receptors came from a woman under 30 with stable Graves' hyperthyroidism.

This clonotype was observed at least ten times. The chain's CDR3 is CASAPGTWEYEQYF. As DNA, the CDR3 is TGTGCCAGCGCCCCTGGGACATGGGAATACGAGCAGTACTTC. The rearrangement links TRBV7-9 to TRBJ2-7; D possibly corresponds to TRBD1 (6 bases). Germline loops: CDR1 SEHNR, CDR2 FQNEAQ (reference sequence). V lost 8 bases and J 4 bases, leaving 18 bases between the germline ends. The CDR3 contains 14 residues.

In this sample, this clonotype turned up many times. This chain links TRBV14 with TRBJ2-5; TRBD2 might be the D (6 bases). Germline CDR1 reads SGHDN; CDR2 reads FVKESK. CDR3 length: 16 amino acids. V shed 2 bases and J shed 4 bases, with 17 bases lying between them. CDR3 sequence reads: CASSQLIRDFRETQYF. In DNA, the CDR3 is TGTGCCAGCAGCCAATTAATTCGGGACTTCCGAGAGACCCAGTACTTC.

This clonotype showed up many times. The V and J genes are TRBV4-1 and TRBJ1-6; D unresolved. Trimming removed 3 bases at V and 7 bases at J, with 16 bases between. Germline assignment: CDR1 MGHRA and CDR2 YSYEKL. The CDR3 covers 16 residues. The CDR3 region has the DNA TGCGCCAGCAGCCACAGACCCGGGAAGTCCAATTCACCCCTCCACTTT. This encodes CASSHRPGKSNSPLHF.

This clonotype was recorded at least ten times. V and J are TRBV24-1 and TRBJ2-2, with D maybe TRBD1 (5 bases). In germline, CDR1 is KGHDR, CDR2 SFDVKD. Trimming removed 4 bases at V and 6 bases at J, with 20 bases between. The CDR3 contains 17 residues. CDR3 DNA: TGTGCCACCAGTGACCCCTCGGCAGGGAAGGATGCCGGGGAGCTGTTTTTT. This codes for CATSDPSAGKDAGELFF.

This clonotype was counted only a few times. CDR3 nucleotides: TGCAGTGCTAGAGACAGGGGTTTGGGACAGGGGGCGGTTGCCTATGGCTACACCTTC. Its protein is CSARDRGLGQGAVAYGYTF. The chain joins TRBV20-1 to TRBJ1-2, with 12 positions matching TRBD1. The CDR3 has 19 residues. CDR1 and CDR2 (germline): DFQATT, SNEGSKA (reference sequence). The V gene end was trimmed by 0 bases and the J gene end by 4 bases; junction bases not matched to a gene: 15.

This clonotype occurred many times. The chain recombines TRBV27 with TRBJ1-5; weak D call: TRBD1 (5 bases). Germline CDR1 is MNHEY and CDR2 is SMNVEV (reference sequence). V lost 3 bases and J lost 1, with 10 bases in between. The CDR3 runs 15 residues. CDR3 nucleotide sequence: TGTGCCAGCAGTTTCGGGGGGACGAGCAATCAGCCCCAGCATTTT. Translated: CASSFGGTSNQPQHF.

In its sample, this clonotype was seen many times. V is TRBV2 and J is TRBJ2-7, with D perhaps being TRBD1 or TRBD2 (5 bases each). Trimming cost V 8 bases and J 0 bases, with 14 bases left between them. The germline V gene has CDR1 SNHLY and CDR2 FYNNEI. The CDR3 runs 14 residues. The CDR3 reads CASRRDGGSYEQYF. The CDR3 bases are TGTGCCAGCCGTCGGGACGGTGGCTCCTACGAGCAGTACTTC. Looking up the rest from reference TRBV2 and TRBJ2-7 gives the full variable domain: EPEVTQTPSHQVTQMGQEVILRCVPISNHLYFYWYRQILGQKVEFLVSFYNNEISEKSEIFDDQFSVERPDGSNFTLKIRSTKLEDSAMYFCASRRDGGSYEQYFGPGTRLTVT.

In this sample, this clonotype turned up many times. The chain employs TRBV7-2 and TRBJ1-6; D is uncertain. This CDR3 comprises 14 residues. The V gene's germline CDR1 is SGHTA and CDR2 FQGNSA. The germline V and J ends were trimmed by 4 bases and 11 bases, with 15 bases remaining between them. CDR3 bases: TGTGCCAGCAGCTCGGCCCCTGGCAGTGCACCCCTCCACTTT. This codes for CASSSAPGSAPLHF.

This clonotype came up once. The chain uses TRBV6-1 and TRBJ2-5; TRBD2 matches 11 bases. Germline V lookup: CDR1 MNHNS, CDR2 SASEGT. This CDR3 has 16 residues. The V gene end was trimmed by 6 bases and the J gene end by 2 bases; junction bases not matched to a gene: 8. This CDR3 reads CASSEVGLAEQETQYF. The CDR3 DNA follows: TGTGCCAGCAGCGAGGTGGGACTAGCGGAACAAGAGACCCAGTACTTC.

The CDR3 sequence: CASSFFASEGNQPQHF. CDR3 bases: TGTGCCAGCAGCTTCTTCGCTTCGGAGGGGAATCAGCCCCAGCATTTT. The chain is built from TRBV11-2 and TRBJ1-5; D might be TRBD1 (5 bases). V lost 3 bases, J lost 4 bases, and 16 bases lay in between. CDR3 length equals 16 residues. Per germline, CDR1 SGHAT and CDR2 FQNNGV.

This clonotype was found many times. The chain joins TRBV4-2 to TRBJ2-7; D is undetermined. Germline values: CDR1 LGHNA, CDR2 YNFKEQ. The CDR3 totals 14 residues. The V gene lost 4 bases and the J gene lost 1 base, with 11 bases spanning the gap. For the CDR3, the DNA is TGTGCCAGCAGCCCCGACGGTCAATCCTACGAGCAGTACTTC. Protein product: CASSPDGQSYEQYF.

In its sample, this clonotype was seen many times. Relative to the germline gene, one junction end is altered; a read error may explain this. CDR3 in amino acids: CASRDSANSNQPQHF. The CDR3 DNA follows: TGTGCCAGCCGTGACAGTGCCAATAGCAATCAGCCCCAGCATTTT. The V gene is TRBV6-1, the J gene TRBJ1-5; tentative D call: TRBD1 (5 bases). The CDR3 has 15 residues. CDR1 and CDR2 from the germline V gene are MNHNS and SASEGT.